Shown below are 29 T cell receptor beta chains from a single sample sequenced in a study of metastatic and nonmetastatic thyroid tumors. No patient had received any treatment before thyroid surgery. With MiXCR, TCRdb called clones anew from the PCR reads. The sample includes about 27,000 clones, over 15% of them seen just once. Sequencing used blood. The receptors were sampled from a male donor with papillary thyroid cancer or a benign thyroid nodule (not recorded which). Some clones in this sample may be carry-over from other donors' samples.

The sample holds many counts of this clone. The chain is built from TRBV11-3 and TRBJ2-1; the match to TRBD1 covers 9 bases. Germline V gene sequence: CDR1 SGHNT, CDR2 YENEEA. The CDR3 sequence is 16 residues long. With V trimmed by 5 bases and J by 0 bases, 5 bases remained unmatched. Written as DNA, the CDR3 is TGTGCCAGCAGCGGTTTGACAGGGGGCTCCTACAATGAGCAGTTCTTC. It is translated as CASSGLTGGSYNEQFF.

This clone has a count of ten or more. This sequence joins TRBV5-6 and TRBJ1-2, with TRBD1 as a possible D gene (5 bases). The CDR3 has 14 amino acids. The V gene lost 6 bases and the J gene lost 4 bases, with 16 bases spanning the gap. Germline CDR1 SGHDT, CDR2 YYEEEE. CDR3: CASTTGGGGYGYTF. CDR3 nucleotides: TGTGCCAGCACCACAGGTGGGGGTGGCTATGGCTACACCTTC.

In this sample, this clone turned up a few times. V usage is TRBV6-1 and J usage is TRBJ2-3; D possibly corresponds to TRBD1 (5 bases). Germline V gene data show CDR1 as MNHNS and CDR2 as SASEGT. Trimming left V 6 bases short and J 4 bases short, with 20 bases between. The CDR3 is 16 amino acids. DNA for the CDR3: TGTGCCAGCAGGCCCCCAGGTGGACATCCCGCAGATACGCAGTATTTT. Translating it yields CASRPPGGHPADTQYF.

This clone has at least ten counts. The chain recombines TRBV27 with TRBJ2-1; the D is unclear. The CDR3 consists of 13 residues. Between the trimmed V and J ends, which lost 0 bases and 7 bases, there was a span of 7 bases. CDR1 is MNHEY and CDR2 is SMNVEV in the germline V gene (reference sequence). The CDR3 DNA sequence: TGTGCCAGCAGTTTATCTCGGATGAATGAGCAGTTCTTC. As protein: CASSLSRMNEQFF.

This clone occurred many times. Just one base apart from a much larger clone, this may be a read error. As the CDR3 is not closed by the conserved phenylalanine or tryptophan, this likely results from a read error. The V gene is TRBV12-3 or TRBV12-4, the J gene TRBJ2-5; TRBD1 is a possible D gene (6 bases). CDR3 length: 13 residues. Trimming removed 5 bases from V and 4 bases from J, with 11 bases in between. CDR3 DNA sequence: TGTGCCAGCAGTATAGACAGGCGAGAGACCCAGTACTCC. This gives the protein CASSIDRRETQYS.

This rearrangement joins TRBV13 to TRBJ2-7, with D possibly TRBD2 on 5 matching bases. Deletions cut 5 bases from V and 7 bases from J, with 12 bases between. CDR3 length: 12 residues. Germline V CDR1 and CDR2: PRHDT, FYEKMQ (reference sequence). CDR3 loop: CASSNLRGEQYF. The CDR3 DNA follows: TGTGCCAGCAGCAATTTAAGAGGGGAGCAGTACTTC.

Relative to its sample, this clone is medium-sized. The chain recombines TRBV6-1 with TRBJ1-2; D possibly corresponds to TRBD1 (6 bases). Germline V CDR1 and CDR2: MNHNS, SASEGT. The CDR3 consists of 17 residues. Trimming pared 5 bases from V and 5 bases from J, leaving 24 bases between. The CDR3 protein is CASSHTVTGPAYYGYTF. The DNA for the CDR3 is TGTGCCAGCAGTCATACAGTTACAGGGCCGGCGTATTATGGCTACACCTTC.

This clone has at least ten counts. This chain links TRBV28 with TRBJ1-2; 7 bases match TRBD1. This CDR3 is built from 16 residues. Germline V gene data show CDR1 as MDHEN and CDR2 as SYDVKM. The trim removed 3 bases at V and 8 bases at J, leaving 15 bases unmatched. For the CDR3, the DNA is TGTGCCAGCAGTTTTTTACAGGGGCCCGGCGAGGGAGGCTACACCTTC. Its protein product is CASSFLQGPGEGGYTF.

This clone has ten or more counts. Possible read error: a much larger clone is one base away. This sample also contains other DNA sequences that code for the same CDR3. The chain recombines TRBV2 with TRBJ1-1; perhaps TRBD1 as D (5 bases). This CDR3 spans 11 amino acids. From germline, CDR1 is SNHLY and CDR2 FYNNEI. Trimming took 10 bases from V and 8 from J, leaving 14 bases between them. CDR3 coding DNA: TGTGCCACCGTACTCGGGGCCGAAGCTTTCTTT. It encodes CATVLGAEAFF.

This clone was detected a few times. The chain recombines TRBV15 with TRBJ2-7; 11 nucleotides agree with TRBD2. The CDR3 loop spans 17 amino acids. V was pared by 5 bases and J by 2 bases, with 11 bases of the junction left unmatched. CDR1 is LNHNV, CDR2 YYDKDF, per germline (reference sequence). CDR3 nucleotides: TGTGCCACCAGCCCTACTTTAGCGGGAGGGACGACCTACGAGCAGTACTTC. This translates into CATSPTLAGGTTYEQYF.

This clone was observed many times. The CDR3 is CASSLLFWGTEAFF. The CDR3 DNA reads TGTGCCAGCAGCTTGCTTTTCTGGGGCACTGAAGCTTTCTTT. This chain links TRBV5-5 with TRBJ1-1, with no clear D. V was shortened by 1 base and J by 4 bases, with 11 bases between the two germline ends. CDR1 and CDR2 from the germline V gene are SGHKS and YYEKEE (reference sequence). The CDR3 length is 14 residues.

This clone was seen a few times. The chain carries TRBV12-3 or TRBV12-4 and TRBJ1-6, with a tentative D call TRBD1 (6 bases). The CDR3 is 13 residues long. Trimming shortened V by 8 bases and J by 8 bases, and 13 bases separated the two germline ends. CDR3 in DNA: TGTGCCAGCCGGAGGGGGGCCGATTCACCCCTCCACTTT. It codes for CASRRGADSPLHF.

The sample holds many counts of this clone. The chain is built from TRBV19 and TRBJ2-3; 8 bases are shared with TRBD1. Germline assignment: CDR1 LNHDA and CDR2 SQIVND (reference sequence). The J segment lost 1 base and the V segment lost 6 bases, leaving 6 bases of the junction unmatched. The CDR3 runs 15 residues. The chain's CDR3 is CASSLQGAGTDTQYF. The CDR3 region has the DNA TGTGCCAGTAGCCTCCAGGGGGCTGGCACAGATACGCAGTATTTT.

This clone was counted a few times. The chain joins TRBV12-3 or TRBV12-4 to TRBJ2-7; D is uncertain. The CDR3 sequence is 12 residues long. Trimming removed 5 bases from V and 4 bases from J, with 9 bases in between. Here the CDR3 reads CASSRARYEQYF. The CDR3 nucleotides read TGTGCCAGCAGTCGTGCACGGTACGAGCAGTACTTC.

This clone was counted ten times or more. The chain is built from TRBV28 and TRBJ2-3, with a possible D match to TRBD1 (6 bases). CDR1 is MDHEN and CDR2 is SYDVKM in the germline V gene. CDR3 size: 16 residues. Deletions cut 6 bases from V and 0 bases from J, with 16 bases between. Here the CDR3 DNA reads TGTGCCAGCAGCCCGACAGGCTCTTCTAGCACAGATACGCAGTATTTT. This gives the protein CASSPTGSSSTDTQYF. The full variable domain, in which reference TRBV28 and TRBJ2-3 provide the parts outside the CDR3, is DVKVTQSSRYLVKRTGEKVFLECVQDMDHENMFWYRQDPGLGLRLIYFSYDVKMKEKGDIPEGYSVSREKKERFSLILESASTNQTSMYLCASSPTGSSSTDTQYFGPGTRLTVL.

This clone was seen many times. This sequence joins TRBV9 and TRBJ2-5; D is tentatively TRBD1 or TRBD2 (5 bases each). The germline gives CDR1 SGDLS, CDR2 YYNGEE. The CDR3 is made up of 15 amino acids. The V end lost 3 bases, the J end lost 2 bases, and 14 bases lay between the germline ends. DNA of the CDR3: TGTGCCAGCAGCGGCCCCGGGACGAGACAAGAGACCCAGTACTTC. It yields the protein CASSGPGTRQETQYF.

In its sample, this clone is medium-sized. V is TRBV28 and J is TRBJ2-7, with 9 nucleotides matching TRBD2. V shed 6 bases and J 5 bases; nucleotides not matched to a gene: 14. Per the germline V gene, CDR1 is MDHEN and CDR2 is SYDVKM. CDR3 length equals 16 residues. The CDR3 nucleotides are TGTGCCAGCAGCCCTGGAGGAGCGGGAGGATTCCACGAGCAGTACTTC. Its protein is CASSPGGAGGFHEQYF.

This clone was detected ten times or more. The CDR3 here is CASSEVSGRGNEQYF. The CDR3 DNA sequence: TGTGCCAGCAGTGAAGTGAGCGGGAGGGGAAACGAGCAGTACTTC. The chain has TRBV2 and TRBJ2-7; 10 positions agree with TRBD2. The J segment lost 5 bases and the V segment lost 1 base, leaving 5 bases of the junction unmatched. The CDR3 is 15 residues long. Germline V gene data show CDR1 as SNHLY and CDR2 as FYNNEI.

This clone was counted between two and nine times. The junction shows a germline mismatch at one end, possibly a read error. The J gene is TRBJ2-5, the V gene TRBV11-3; TRBD1 agrees at 9 bases. The CDR3 spans 15 residues. Germline values: CDR1 SGHNT, CDR2 YENEEA. The CDR3 sequence: CATHPGTGLGETKYF. CDR3 coding DNA: TGTGCCACTCACCCCGGGACAGGGCTCGGGGAGACCAAGTACTTC.

Concerning this clone: The CDR3 does not end in the conserved phenylalanine or tryptophan, so this is likely a read error. CDR3 DNA sequence: TGTGCCAGCAGACAGAAACTTAGCGGGTCCTACAATGAGCAGTTCTTG. Its translation is CASRQKLSGSYNEQFL. The chain links TRBV27 to TRBJ2-1, with TRBD2 identical over 7 bases. The CDR3 totals 16 residues. Germline-derived CDR1 and CDR2 are MNHEY and SMNVEV (reference sequence). Trimming cost V 6 bases and J 1 base; bases outside gene matches: 9.

The table lists this clone with many counts. This chain connects TRBV28 to TRBJ2-5; TRBD1 matches at 10 bases. The J segment lost 5 bases and the V segment lost 5 bases, leaving 5 bases of the junction unmatched. The CDR3 consists of 14 residues. Germline values: CDR1 MDHEN, CDR2 SYDVKM. The CDR3: CASSQTGGDETQYF. The CDR3 nucleotides read TGTGCCAGCAGTCAGACAGGGGGCGACGAGACCCAGTACTTC.

This clone was counted a few times. This CDR3 reads CASSNPGLAVVRETQYF. In DNA, the CDR3 is TGTGCCAGCAGTAACCCGGGACTAGCGGTAGTAAGGGAGACCCAGTACTTC. V usage is TRBV28 and J usage is TRBJ2-5; 11 bases agree with TRBD2. Germline CDR1 and CDR2: MDHEN and SYDVKM. The CDR3 consists of 17 residues. V lost 5 bases, J lost 5 bases, and 13 bases stayed unmatched.

This clone was seen at least ten times. The chain links TRBV20-1 to TRBJ2-5; D is perhaps TRBD1 (5 bases). CDR1 and CDR2 (germline): DFQATT, SNEGSKA (reference sequence). Trimming removed 2 bases from V and 1 base from J, with 17 bases in between. The CDR3 spans 16 residues. The CDR3 protein is CSARIPLGASQETQYF. CDR3 sequence (DNA): TGCAGTGCTAGAATCCCCCTTGGGGCCAGCCAAGAGACCCAGTACTTC.

This sequence joins TRBV11-2 and TRBJ2-1; D remains ambiguous. V dropped 0 bases and J dropped 6 bases, with 12 bases sitting between them. Per germline, CDR1 SGHAT and CDR2 FQNNGV. The CDR3 is made up of 15 amino acids. Written as DNA, the CDR3 is TGTGCCAGCAGCTTAGACAGGCGAAGGGCCAATGAGCAGTTCTTC. Translating gives CASSLDRRRANEQFF.

This clone was counted at least ten times. Distinct nucleotide sequences in the sample also encode this CDR3. The chain couples TRBV2 to TRBJ2-3, with TRBD1 matching over 12 bases. V was clipped by 7 bases and J by 5 bases; unmatched bases: 4. Germline CDR1 and CDR2: SNHLY and FYNNEI. CDR3 length: 14 amino acids. CDR3: CASTGQGAGDTQYF. The CDR3 DNA follows: TGTGCCAGCACGGGACAGGGGGCAGGAGATACGCAGTATTTT.

Ten or more counts support this clone. The chain links TRBV25-1 to TRBJ2-7; 9 bases fit TRBD1. The junction had 6 bases not matched to a gene; V was cut back by 6 bases and J by 3 bases. Germline assignment: CDR1 MGHDK and CDR2 SYGVNS. CDR3 length: 14 residues. The CDR3 protein is CASRGDRGIYEQYF. In DNA form, the CDR3 reads TGTGCCAGCAGGGGAGACAGGGGGATCTACGAGCAGTACTTC.

In its sample, this clone was seen many times. The chain joins TRBV7-9 to TRBJ2-3; D gene ambiguous. Trimming pared 5 bases from V and 8 bases from J, leaving 14 bases between. Germline values: CDR1 SEHNR, CDR2 FQNEAQ (reference sequence). The CDR3 runs 13 residues. CDR3 DNA sequence: TGTGCCAGCAGCCCCGCTACCCCGGGTACGCAGTATTTT. Translating it yields CASSPATPGTQYF.

This clone was detected many times. The chain uses TRBV5-5 and TRBJ1-2; no definite D call. The length of the CDR3 is 14 residues. The germline V and J ends were trimmed by 3 bases and 4 bases, with 13 bases remaining between them. Germline V gives CDR1 SGHKS, CDR2 YYEKEE (reference sequence). CDR3 loop: CASSSLGVTYGYTF. For the CDR3, the DNA is TGTGCCAGCAGCTCTCTGGGAGTCACCTATGGCTACACCTTC.

This clone has at least ten counts. The rearrangement links TRBV19 to TRBJ2-7, with a possible D match to TRBD1 (6 bases). This CDR3 has 16 amino acids. CDR1 and CDR2 from the germline V gene are LNHDA and SQIVND (reference sequence). Trimming stripped 10 bases from V and 5 bases from J, with 27 bases between. The DNA of the CDR3 is TGTGCCACACCACCTCCCCACAGGGACCAATGGGACGAGCAGTACTTC. It specifies CATPPPHRDQWDEQYF.